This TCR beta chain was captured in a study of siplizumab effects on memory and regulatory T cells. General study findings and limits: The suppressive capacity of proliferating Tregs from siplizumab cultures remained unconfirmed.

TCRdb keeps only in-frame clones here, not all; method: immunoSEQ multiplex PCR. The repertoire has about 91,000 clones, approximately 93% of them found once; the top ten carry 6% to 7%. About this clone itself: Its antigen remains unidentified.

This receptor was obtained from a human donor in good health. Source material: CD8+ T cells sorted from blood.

The CDR3 protein is CASSEGIADEQFF. CDR3 coding DNA: TGTGCCAGCAGTGAAGGGATAGCCGATGAGCAGTTCTTC. This sequence joins TRBV2 and TRBJ2-1; D unclear. Germline V gene sequence: CDR1 SNHLY, CDR2 FYNNEI. V was trimmed by 1 base and J by 8 bases, leaving 9 bases between them. There are 13 residues in the CDR3.